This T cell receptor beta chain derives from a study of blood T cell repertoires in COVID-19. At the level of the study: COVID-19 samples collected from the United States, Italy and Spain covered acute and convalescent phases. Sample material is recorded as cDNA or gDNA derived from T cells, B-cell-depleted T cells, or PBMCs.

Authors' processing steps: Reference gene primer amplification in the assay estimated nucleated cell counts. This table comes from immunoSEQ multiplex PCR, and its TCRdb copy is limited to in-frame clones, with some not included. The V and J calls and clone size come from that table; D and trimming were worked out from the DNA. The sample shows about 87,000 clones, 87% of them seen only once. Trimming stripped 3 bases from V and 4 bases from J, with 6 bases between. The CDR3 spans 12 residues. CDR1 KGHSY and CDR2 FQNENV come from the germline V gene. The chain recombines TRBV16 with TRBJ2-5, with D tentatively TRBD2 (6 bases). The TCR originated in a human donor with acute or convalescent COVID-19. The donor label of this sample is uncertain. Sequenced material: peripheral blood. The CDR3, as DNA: TGTGCCAGCAGCCAGGGGGGAGAGACCCAGTACTTC. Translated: CASSQGGETQYF.